This passage covers 10 T cell receptor beta chains from one sample sequenced in a study of chemoradiotherapy in HPV16-positive cancers. TCRdb's copy holds only in-frame clones and misses some; the assay was immunoSEQ multiplex PCR. Of 20,000 or so clones listed, more than 75% are singletons. Sequencing used blood, obtained from a patient who underwent chemoradiotherapy. These receptors all stem from a human donor with HPV-associated anogenital cancer.

V gene TRBV2 combines with J gene TRBJ2-3; TRBD1 agrees at 8 bases. With V trimmed by 4 bases and J by 0 bases, 3 bases remained unmatched. CDR3 size: 15 residues. The germline CDR1 and CDR2 sequences are SNHLY and FYNNEI. The chain's CDR3 is CASSAWTGSTDTQYF. CDR3 DNA sequence: TGTGCCAGCAGTGCCTGGACAGGGAGCACAGATACGCAGTATTTT.

The chain employs TRBV6-5 and TRBJ2-2; D uncertain. Germline CDR1 MNHEY, CDR2 SVGAGI. With 3 bases removed from V and 6 bases from J, the gap between germline ends came to 5 bases. This CDR3 spans 12 amino acids. The CDR3 sequence is CASSYVAGELFF. For the CDR3, the DNA is TGTGCCAGCAGTTATGTCGCCGGGGAGCTGTTTTTT.

The chain uses TRBV25-1 and TRBJ2-7; 8 positions match TRBD1. Germline values: CDR1 MGHDK, CDR2 SYGVNS. Trimming at V came to 3 bases and at J to 6 bases, leaving 10 bases not matched to a gene. The CDR3 runs 15 residues. The CDR3: CASSELFGTGSEQYF. For the CDR3, the DNA is TGTGCCAGCAGTGAGTTGTTCGGGACAGGATCCGAGCAGTACTTC.

The CDR3 here is CASSRPTAGTTEAFF. In DNA form, the CDR3 reads TGTGCCAGCAGCCGCCCCACGGCAGGGACCACTGAAGCTTTCTTT. The rearrangement joins TRBV4-2 to TRBJ1-1; maybe TRBD1 (5 bases). V shed 4 bases and J shed 4 bases, with 16 bases lying between them. CDR3 length: 15 amino acids. The germline V gene encodes CDR1 LGHNA and CDR2 YNFKEQ.

The CDR3 is CASSFHGYEQYF. The CDR3 DNA reads TGCGCCAGCAGCTTTCATGGGTACGAGCAGTACTTC. The V and J genes are TRBV5-1 and TRBJ2-7; D unresolved. The length of the CDR3 is 12 residues. V lost 2 bases, J lost 4 bases, and 7 bases lay in between. The V gene's germline CDR1 is SGHRS and CDR2 YFSETQ.

V usage is TRBV6-6 and J usage is TRBJ1-5; D call uncertain. V was clipped by 2 bases and J by 7 bases, with 12 bases between them. Germline loops: CDR1 MNHNY, CDR2 SVGAGI (reference sequence). The CDR3 length is 14 residues. The CDR3 DNA reads as TGTGCCAGCAGTTACCCGGCCATCCAACAGCCCCAGCATTTT. It yields the protein CASSYPAIQQPQHF.

The V and J genes are TRBV10-3 and TRBJ2-5, with a tentative D call TRBD2 (6 bases). The assigned J gene may be wrong: the sequence end matches TRBJ2-7 better. CDR1 is ENHRY and CDR2 is SYGVKD in the germline V gene. The CDR3 totals 13 residues. This chain's CDR3 is CAHRAGSSYEQYF. The DNA for the CDR3 is TGTGCCCATCGGGCGGGGAGCTCCTACGAGCAGTACTTC.

The rearrangement uses TRBV5-1 and TRBJ2-2; D may be TRBD2 (5 bases). Germline CDR1 and CDR2: SGHRS and YFSETQ. This CDR3 region has 12 residues. Trimming cost V 4 bases and J 6 bases, with 7 bases left between them. In DNA form, the CDR3 reads TGCGCCAGCAGCCCGGGATCCGGGGAGCTGTTTTTT. As protein: CASSPGSGELFF.

The chain recombines TRBV19 with TRBJ2-1, with TRBD2 identical over 9 bases. The CDR3 is 17 residues long. CDR1 is LNHDA, CDR2 SQIVND, per germline (reference sequence). V lost 7 bases, J lost 8 bases, and 18 bases stayed unmatched. In DNA form, the CDR3 reads TGTGCCAGTACCCCCGGGTGGGGGGCTAGCGGGGTATATGAGCAGTTCTTC. This translates into CASTPGWGASGVYEQFF. The full variable domain, with the rest looked up from reference TRBV19 and TRBJ2-1, is DGGITQSPKYLFRKEGQNVTLSCEQNLNHDAMYWYRQDPGQGLRLIYYSQIVNDFQKGDIAEGYSVSREKKESFPLTVTSAQKNPTAFYLCASTPGWGASGVYEQFFGPGTRLTVL.

CDR3 protein: CASSTQGANYGYTF. CDR3 coding DNA: TGCGCCAGCAGCACACAGGGTGCTAACTATGGCTACACCTTC. The chain recombines TRBV5-1 with TRBJ1-2; D is possibly TRBD1 (6 bases). This CDR3 spans 14 amino acids. The V and J ends lost 4 bases and 0 bases respectively, with 10 bases between them. Looked up from germline, CDR1 is SGHRS and CDR2 is YFSETQ.